This is a list of T cell receptor beta chains from one sample in a study of neurological immune-mediated disorders. TCRdb passed the 5' RACE reads through MiXCR, listing each CDR3 protein once. The sample contains under 45,000 distinct CDR3 sequences, roughly a fifth of which appear only once. The specimen was PBMCs. The receptors were gathered from a man aged 60-69 years with HTLV-1-associated myelopathy (HAM/TSP). CDR3s include the opening cysteine and the closing phenylalanine or tryptophan. The D gene is left open where the match is weak. Expanded clones are given a class, and other clones once, few, many or no size at all.

>TRBV7-8|many|TRBD1|TRBJ1-1
CASRLSTGVNTEAFF
TGTGCCAGCAGACTTTCGACAGGGGTGAACACTGAAGCTTTCTTT
>TRBV2|.|TRBD1|TRBJ1-2
CASRETGEHGYTF
TGTGCCAGCAGGGAGACAGGGGAACATGGCTACACCTTC
>TRBV15|once|.|TRBJ1-1
CATSRDTGKGEAFF
TGTGCCACCAGCAGAGATACCGGGAAAGGTGAAGCTTTCTTT
>TRBV10-2|many|TRBD1|TRBJ2-7
CASRGLGTGQSYEQYF
TGCGCCAGCCGCGGGTTAGGGACAGGGCAATCCTACGAGCAGTACTTC
>TRBV5-1|once|TRBD1|TRBJ1-1
CASSKRTGGTEAFF
TGCGCCAGCAGCAAACGGACAGGGGGCACTGAAGCTTTCTTT
>TRBV20-1|many|TRBD2|TRBJ2-1
CSAREGSGRANEQFF
TGCAGTGCTAGAGAGGGTAGCGGGAGAGCGAATGAGCAGTTCTTC
>TRBV20-1|few|TRBD2|TRBJ2-7
CSANPRRLAGGGEQYF
TGCAGTGCTAACCCACGGCGACTAGCGGGAGGCGGCGAGCAGTACTTC
>TRBV28|many|.|TRBJ2-7
CASSLSGTAAYEQYF
TGTGCCAGCAGTTTGTCCGGGACGGCGGCCTACGAGCAGTACTTC
>TRBV5-1|many|TRBD1|TRBJ2-1
CASSPPGQGRDEQFF
TGCGCCAGCAGCCCACCGGGACAGGGTCGCGATGAGCAGTTCTTC
>TRBV5-1|many|.|TRBJ2-5
CASSSGSPIPRETQYF
TGCGCCAGCAGCTCCGGGTCGCCTATCCCGCGAGAGACCCAGTACTTC
>TRBV29-1|many|.|TRBJ2-1
CSVGGLSLSSYNEQFF
TGCAGCGTTGGGGGGCTCTCCTTGAGCTCCTACAATGAGCAGTTCTTC
>TRBV5-1|many|.|TRBJ2-6
CAAPRGANVLTF
TGCGCCGCCCCACGGGGGGCCAACGTCCTGACTTTC
>TRBV3-1|many|TRBD2|TRBJ2-1
CASSESWEGRNEQFF
TGTGCCAGCAGTGAATCTTGGGAGGGCCGTAATGAGCAGTTCTTC
>TRBV7-3|few|.|TRBJ2-1
CASSPLGNEQFF
TGTGCCAGCAGCCCCCTAGGGAATGAGCAGTTCTTC
>TRBV6-2/TRBV6-3|.|.|TRBJ1-2
CASSYSAAGGYTF
TGTGCCAGCAGTTACTCAGCTGCCGGGGGCTACACCTTC
>TRBV9|.|TRBD2|TRBJ2-5
CASSVVAGVGETQYF
TGTGCCAGCAGCGTCGTAGCGGGAGTTGGTGAGACCCAGTACTTC
>TRBV5-1|many|TRBD1|TRBJ2-6
CASRLRGPAAGANVLTF
TGCGCCAGCCGCCTCAGGGGGCCCGCGGCTGGGGCCAACGTCCTGACTTTC
>TRBV4-2|many|TRBD1|TRBJ2-6
CASSQPSPLGPPGQVLIGANVLTF
TGTGCCAGCAGCCAACCTAGCCCCTTGGGGCCGCCAGGACAGGTGCTAATAGGGGCCAACGTCCTGACTTTC
>TRBV15|many|.|TRBJ2-5
CATSRVIGTAIQETQYF
TGTGCCACCAGCAGAGTCATTGGGACGGCGATCCAAGAGACCCAGTACTTC
>TRBV6-6|few|.|TRBJ1-6
CASSSHQGYNSPLHF
TGTGCCAGCAGTTCCCACCAGGGGTACAATTCACCCCTCCACTTT
>TRBV11-2|many|.|TRBJ2-1
CASSHSPLLSYNEQFF
TGTGCCAGCAGTCACTCCCCCCTTCTCTCCTACAATGAGCAGTTCTTC
>TRBV12-3/TRBV12-4|many|.|TRBJ1-2
CASSIDSNYGYTF
TGTGCCAGCAGCATCGACAGTAACTATGGCTACACCTTC
>TRBV7-3|many|TRBD2|TRBJ2-1
CASSLTGLASGPSNEQFF
TGTGCCAGCAGCTTAACCGGTCTGGCTAGCGGACCGTCCAATGAGCAGTTCTTC
>TRBV29-1|many|.|TRBJ2-1
CSVDGRRRGEQFF
TGCAGCGTTGACGGGAGGCGCAGGGGTGAGCAGTTCTTC
>TRBV5-1|many|.|TRBJ2-1
CASSLGQTYNEQFF
TGCGCCAGCAGCTTGGGGCAGACCTACAATGAGCAGTTCTTC
>TRBV7-2|many|TRBD1|TRBJ2-3
CASSSDRIPSWDNTDTQYF
TGTGCCAGCAGCTCGGACAGGATCCCCTCCTGGGACAACACAGATACGCAGTATTTT